These 16 T cell receptor beta chains originate from one sample sequenced in a study of Ad26.COV2.S vaccination and SARS-CoV-2 variants. Treatment given: some 20 received Ad26.COV2.S at low or high dose, single or two shots; about 5 received placebo; per-sample allocation not given. Day 63 after the first injection of vaccine or placebo was the sampling time. Only in-frame clones appear in the TCRdb table, and some are missing; sequencing was by immunoSEQ multiplex PCR. The data contain around 340,000 clones, about 88% of them singletons. The sample in question was peripheral blood, obtained in a trial of Ad26.COV2.S vaccine versus placebo. The receptors were gathered from a person aged 18-60 years who received the Ad26.COV2.S COVID-19 vaccine or a placebo.

V and J are TRBV29-1 and TRBJ2-1, with D possibly TRBD2 on 7 matching bases. This CDR3 comprises 14 residues. Between the trimmed V and J ends, which lost 5 bases and 4 bases, there was a span of 15 bases. CDR1 and CDR2 (germline): SQVTM, ANQGSEA. The CDR3 loop is CSVRGGDSYNEQFF. As DNA, the CDR3 is TGCAGCGTTAGGGGGGGCGACTCATACAATGAGCAGTTCTTC.

The CDR3 coding sequence is TGTGCCAGCATCACGGACAGGGTTGGCACTGAAGCTTTCTTT. This gives the protein CASITDRVGTEAFF. The gene calls are TRBV6-5 and TRBJ1-1; 8 nucleotides agree with TRBD1. CDR3 length: 14 residues. Germline V gene sequence: CDR1 MNHEY, CDR2 SVGAGI. V lost 7 bases to trimming and J lost 4 bases; unmatched junction nucleotides: 8.

The chain carries TRBV5-1 and TRBJ1-1; TRBD1 matches 8 bases. Per germline, CDR1 SGHRS and CDR2 YFSETQ. The CDR3 has 13 amino acids. V lost 5 bases, J lost 4 bases, and 4 bases stayed unmatched. The CDR3 DNA sequence: TGCGCCAGCAGTCAGGGGGCAGTCACTGAAGCTTTCTTT. Its protein is CASSQGAVTEAFF.

The count of this clone is one. The gene calls are TRBV9 and TRBJ2-1; D gene unclear. Trimming took off 2 bases at V and 4 bases at J, with 7 bases between the two ends. The CDR3 is 13 residues long. Germline-derived CDR1 and CDR2 are SGDLS and YYNGEE. The CDR3 is CASSVAEYNEQFF. CDR3 nucleotides: TGTGCCAGCAGCGTCGCGGAGTACAATGAGCAGTTCTTC.

This sequence joins TRBV5-1 and TRBJ2-7; D call uncertain. With 1 base removed from V and 4 bases from J, the gap between germline ends came to 18 bases. The V gene's germline CDR1 is SGHRS and CDR2 YFSETQ. The length of the CDR3 is 16 residues. CDR3 sequence (DNA): TGCGCCAGCAGCTTGCAAGGCACCATGAACTCTTACGAGCAGTACTTC. It yields the protein CASSLQGTMNSYEQYF. The full variable domain, with the rest looked up from reference TRBV5-1 and TRBJ2-7, is KAGVTQTPRYLIKTRGQQVTLSCSPISGHRSVSWYQQTPGQGLQFLFEYFSETQRNKGNFPGRFSGRQFSNSRSEMNVSTLELGDSALYLCASSLQGTMNSYEQYFGPGTRLTVT.

The chain joins TRBV5-6 to TRBJ1-5; D is possibly TRBD1 (5 bases). Germline loops: CDR1 SGHDT, CDR2 YYEEEE. Trimming cost V 0 bases and J 4 bases, with 11 bases left between them. The CDR3 length is 15 residues. The DNA of the CDR3 is TGTGCCAGCAGCTTGGGACAGAATCTTAATCAGCCCCAGCATTTT. This encodes CASSLGQNLNQPQHF.

The chain couples TRBV28 to TRBJ1-1; D call uncertain. V was clipped by 3 bases and J by 1 base, with 9 bases between them. Looked up from germline, CDR1 is MDHEN and CDR2 is SYDVKM. The CDR3 is made up of 14 amino acids. The chain's CDR3 is CASSFVGSNTEAFF. CDR3 bases: TGTGCCAGCAGTTTTGTGGGATCGAACACTGAAGCTTTCTTT.

This clone was counted only a few times. This chain joins TRBV5-6 and TRBJ2-7; TRBD1 agrees at 8 bases. The CDR3 totals 14 residues. J lost 3 bases, V lost 0 bases, and 2 bases had no gene match. Germline V CDR1 and CDR2: SGHDT, YYEEEE. Here the CDR3 DNA reads TGTGCCAGCAGCTTGGGGACAGGGATCTACGAGCAGTACTTC. Translation: CASSLGTGIYEQYF.

The genes are TRBV15 and TRBJ2-7; no clear D. The CDR3 loop spans 16 amino acids. The V gene lost 3 bases and the J gene lost 4 bases, with 19 bases spanning the gap. The germline V gene encodes CDR1 LNHNV and CDR2 YYDKDF (reference sequence). The CDR3 DNA is TGTGCCACCAGCAGTGTGGGCCCACTATCAGGTTACGAGCAGTACTTC. Protein sequence: CATSSVGPLSGYEQYF.

This clone has a count of ten or more. This chain uses TRBV20-1 with TRBJ2-7; a weak D match, TRBD1 (5 bases). The length of the CDR3 is 10 residues. From germline, CDR1 is DFQATT and CDR2 SNEGSKA (reference sequence). Deletions cut 4 bases from V and 5 bases from J, with 6 bases between. The CDR3: CSATRDEQYF. In DNA, the CDR3 is TGCAGTGCTACCAGGGACGAGCAGTACTTC.

The chain uses TRBV30 and TRBJ2-3; D unresolved. The CDR3 is 12 residues long. Germline V gene data show CDR1 as GTSNPN and CDR2 as SVGIG (reference sequence). Trimming removed 3 bases at V and 0 bases at J, with 4 bases between. The CDR3 nucleotides are TGTGCCTGGAGCGCTAGCACAGATACGCAGTATTTT. Translated, it gives CAWSASTDTQYF. Using reference TRBV30 and TRBJ2-3 for the parts outside the CDR3, the full variable domain is SQTIHQWPATLVQPVGSPLSLECTVEGTSNPNLYWYRQAAGRGLQLLFYSVGIGQISSEVPQNLSASRPQDRQFILSSKKLLLSDSGFYLCAWSASTDTQYFGPGTRLTVL.

This sequence joins TRBV6-5 and TRBJ1-2; D gene ambiguous. This CDR3 is built from 13 residues. The V gene lost 6 bases and the J gene lost 5 bases, with 13 bases spanning the gap. Germline assignment: CDR1 MNHEY and CDR2 SVGAGI. The CDR3 region is CASSPDGRYGYTF. The CDR3, as DNA: TGTGCCAGCAGCCCCGACGGGAGATATGGCTACACCTTC.

The rearrangement links TRBV27 to TRBJ1-2; D call uncertain. Trimming took off 0 bases at V and 6 bases at J, with 5 bases between the two ends. The CDR3 is 12 amino acids. Germline CDR1 and CDR2: MNHEY and SMNVEV (reference sequence). The CDR3 is CASSLSGDGYTF. The CDR3 DNA reads as TGTGCCAGCAGTTTATCTGGGGATGGCTACACCTTC.

The chain recombines TRBV7-2 with TRBJ2-6, with unresolved D. This CDR3 has 17 residues. Germline CDR1 is SGHTA and CDR2 is FQGNSA. Trimming cost V 5 bases and J 4 bases, with 18 bases left between them. The CDR3 protein is CASSPRTALAGANVLTF. CDR3 in DNA: TGTGCCAGCAGCCCGAGGACCGCTCTCGCGGGGGCCAACGTCCTGACTTTC. The variable domain in full, completed from reference TRBV7-2 and TRBJ2-6, reads GAGVSQSPSNKVTEKGKDVELRCDPISGHTALYWYRQSLGQGLEFLIYFQGNSAPDKSGLPSDRFSAERTGGSVSTLTIQRTQQEDSAVYLCASSPRTALAGANVLTFGAGSRLTVL.

This clone was counted a single time. V usage is TRBV29-1 and J usage is TRBJ2-3; D is unclear. This CDR3 comprises 13 residues. Trimming shortened V by 0 bases and J by 2 bases, and 6 bases separated the two germline ends. CDR1 SQVTM and CDR2 ANQGSEA come from the germline V gene. The CDR3 reads CSVEDTITDTQYF. The CDR3 nucleotides are TGCAGCGTTGAAGATACGATCACAGATACGCAGTATTTT.

The J gene is TRBJ1-1, the V gene TRBV11-2, with D hard to call. Between the trimmed V and J ends, which lost 1 base and 0 bases, there was a span of 18 bases. Germline CDR1 SGHAT, CDR2 FQNNGV. This CDR3 is built from 18 residues. CDR3 nucleotide sequence: TGTGCCAGCAGCTTAGTTTCTCTGAGACAAGAAATGAACACTGAAGCTTTCTTT. Encoded protein: CASSLVSLRQEMNTEAFF.